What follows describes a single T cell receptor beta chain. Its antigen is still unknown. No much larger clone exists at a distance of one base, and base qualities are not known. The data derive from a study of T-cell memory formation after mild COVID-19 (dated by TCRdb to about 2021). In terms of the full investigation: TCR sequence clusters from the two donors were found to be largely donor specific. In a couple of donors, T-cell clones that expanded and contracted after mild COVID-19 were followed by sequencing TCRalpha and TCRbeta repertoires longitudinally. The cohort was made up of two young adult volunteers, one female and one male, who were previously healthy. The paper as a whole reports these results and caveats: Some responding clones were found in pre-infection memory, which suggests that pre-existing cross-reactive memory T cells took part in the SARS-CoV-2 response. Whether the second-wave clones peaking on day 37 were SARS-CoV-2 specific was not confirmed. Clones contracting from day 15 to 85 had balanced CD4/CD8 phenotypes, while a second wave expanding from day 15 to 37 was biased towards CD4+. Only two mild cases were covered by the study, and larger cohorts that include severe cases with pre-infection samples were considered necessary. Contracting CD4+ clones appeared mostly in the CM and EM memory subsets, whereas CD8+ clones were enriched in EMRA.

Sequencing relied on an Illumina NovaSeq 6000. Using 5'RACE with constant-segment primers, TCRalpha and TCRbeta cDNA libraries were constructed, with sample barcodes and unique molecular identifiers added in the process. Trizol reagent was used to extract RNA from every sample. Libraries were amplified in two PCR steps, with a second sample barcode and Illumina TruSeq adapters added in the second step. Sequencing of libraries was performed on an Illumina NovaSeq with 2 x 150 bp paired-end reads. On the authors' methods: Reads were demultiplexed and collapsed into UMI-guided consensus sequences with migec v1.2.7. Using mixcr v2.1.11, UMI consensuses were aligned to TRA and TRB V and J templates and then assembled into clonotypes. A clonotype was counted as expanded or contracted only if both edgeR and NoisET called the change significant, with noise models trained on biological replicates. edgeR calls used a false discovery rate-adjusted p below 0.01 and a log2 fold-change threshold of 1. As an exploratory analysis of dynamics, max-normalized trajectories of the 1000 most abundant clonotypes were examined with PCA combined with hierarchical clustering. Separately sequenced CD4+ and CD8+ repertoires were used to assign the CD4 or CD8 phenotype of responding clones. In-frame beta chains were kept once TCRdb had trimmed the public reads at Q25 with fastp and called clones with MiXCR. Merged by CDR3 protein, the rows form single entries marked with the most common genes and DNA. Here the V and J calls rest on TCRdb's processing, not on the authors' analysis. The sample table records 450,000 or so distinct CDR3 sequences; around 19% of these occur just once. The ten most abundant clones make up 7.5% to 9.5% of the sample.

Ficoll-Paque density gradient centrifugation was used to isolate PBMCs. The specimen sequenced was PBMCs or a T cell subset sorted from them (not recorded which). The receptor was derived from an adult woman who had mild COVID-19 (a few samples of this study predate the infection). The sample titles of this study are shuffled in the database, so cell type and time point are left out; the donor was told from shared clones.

The nucleotide sequence reads as follows: TGCGCCAGCAGCTTGATGGCGGGCAACGAAGAGACCCAGTACTTC. Translated, it reads CASSLMAGNEETQYF. Here the chain combines TRBV5-1 and TRBJ2-5; the D gene is perhaps TRBD2, from 5 matching bases. V and J lose 1 base and 3 bases, and a span of 13 bases separates them. From its cysteine to its phenylalanine, the CDR3 spans 15 amino acids. Just CDR3 DNA is preserved here, 45 bases in frame from base 1. The CDR1 and CDR2 encoded by the germline V gene are SGHRS and YFSETQ.